One sample yielded the 5 T cell receptor beta chains listed below, sequenced in a study of OX40 agonist ivuxolimab in advanced cancers. Assay used: immunoSEQ multiplex PCR; TCRdb lists only in-frame clones, some missing. The table includes approximately 99,000 clones, under 95% detected once. The sequenced sample was CD4+ or CD8+ T cells sorted from blood, obtained in a trial of the OX40 agonist ivuxolimab. The receptors shown here come from an adult with an advanced solid tumor such as melanoma, head and neck, liver or kidney cancer.

J is TRBJ1-2 and V is TRBV7-9; the D gene is possibly TRBD1 (6 bases). The CDR3 is made up of 15 amino acids. Per the germline V gene, CDR1 is SEHNR and CDR2 is FQNEAQ (reference sequence). Trimming removed 10 bases at V and 4 bases at J, with 22 bases between. The chain's CDR3 is CAKNGTGPSSYGYTF. The DNA of the CDR3 is TGTGCCAAAAACGGCACAGGGCCTAGTAGCTATGGCTACACCTTC.

The chain carries TRBV11-3 and TRBJ2-3; tentative D call: TRBD1 (5 bases). The germline gives CDR1 SGHNT, CDR2 YENEEA. The CDR3 loop spans 13 amino acids. V was trimmed by 0 bases and J by 5 bases, leaving 6 bases between them. CDR3 in amino acids: CASSLDTGDTQYF. The CDR3 bases are TGTGCCAGCAGCTTAGATACAGGAGATACGCAGTATTTT.

The genes are TRBV18 and TRBJ2-3, with 9 bases fitting TRBD1. J was trimmed by 2 bases and V by 2 bases; bases with no gene match: 5. Germline V gene data show CDR1 as KGHSH and CDR2 as LQKENI. This CDR3 contains 16 residues. The CDR3 reads CASSPLTGGPTDTQYF. In nucleotides, the CDR3 is TGTGCCAGCTCACCATTGACAGGGGGACCCACAGATACGCAGTATTTT.

The chain combines TRBV7-9 with TRBJ2-5; 8 nucleotides line up with TRBD1. There are 14 residues in the CDR3. The ends lost 2 bases at V and 2 bases at J; junction bases unmatched: 1. CDR1 is SEHNR and CDR2 is FQNEAQ in the germline V gene (reference sequence). CDR3 residues: CASSLNRGQETQYF. The CDR3 DNA sequence: TGTGCCAGCAGCTTAAACAGGGGGCAAGAGACCCAGTACTTC.

The V and J genes are TRBV28 and TRBJ1-5, with 11 bases lining up with TRBD1. CDR1 MDHEN and CDR2 SYDVKM come from the germline V gene. The CDR3 is 15 residues long. V was pared by 11 bases and J by 1 base, with 7 bases of the junction left unmatched. CDR3 bases: TGTGCCTCAGAGGGGGACAGGGGGAGCAATCAGCCCCAGCATTTT. Translated: CASEGDRGSNQPQHF.